This note documents a single TCR beta chain sequence. There is no known antigen for this receptor. No base-level quality is on record; no much larger clone is a single base apart. The CDR3 regions of human TCRbeta chains were analyzed by immunosequencing. The published analysis was carried out like this. Repertoire TCRs were matched against a reference library of SARS-CoV-2-specific TCRs generated with the MIRA antigen-specificity platform. Breadth was defined as the fraction of unique TCRs that were SARS-CoV-2-associated, and depth was defined as the fraction of total T cells that were SARS-CoV-2-associated. Using the MIRA data, each spike-specific TCR was mapped to the spike region that the TCR reacts to and placed in a CD4 or CD8 class. Log10-transformed breadth and depth values were compared by one-way ANOVA with Sidak's multiple comparisons tests. Sourced from immuneACCESS, this table was stored by TCRdb with only in-frame sequences that have V and J called. A share of the clones is absent; for the studies checked, an unresolved V gene accounts for under half, and the remainder has no known explanation. The V and J calls and the clone size are those of that table, but D and trimming were determined from the DNA. The sample data list approximately 150,000 clones, and 70% to 90% of these were observed just once. Around 3.4% of the sample comes from the top ten.

According to the study, the label for this sample's time point signals: baseline before first vaccination. The treatment or condition label corresponds to: meningococcal conjugate vaccine given as trial control. Vaccinee samples came from UK trials COV001 and COV002, including a single-blind randomized controlled phase 2/3 trial of AZD1222 (ChAdOx1 nCoV-19) in healthy adults. For TCRbeta chain sequencing, PBMC samples were collected from trial participants at day 0 and at day 28 after the second dose. These data are taken from a study of T cell responses to AZD1222 COVID-19 vaccine (dated by TCRdb to the early 2020s). Background on the whole study: A total of 230 to 250 trial participants underwent TCR sequencing, of whom about 200 received two doses of AZD1222 and 26 received two doses of the MenACWY control vaccine. Trial participants were enrolled by age into subgroups of 18-55, 56-69 and 70-plus years, and roughly 150, 30 and 60 TCR-sequenced participants, respectively, were included in these subgroups. Results the study describes overall, beyond this receptor: A significant rise in spike-specific TCR breadth and depth was observed after two AZD1222 doses relative to day 0 and relative to MenACWY recipients. Nearly half of unique spike-specific TCRs reportedly recognized epitopes outside regions mutated in the B.1.351 and B.1.1.7 variants. The 56-69-year group was small, and its depth increase did not reach significance, likely because of low power. Participants were mostly white British and included more females than males, and it was suggested by the authors that clonal diversity may have been underestimated. No day 14 peak-response samples were available, so repertoires were characterized only after the peak T cell response. The whole spike protein was spanned by vaccine-associated CD4 TCRs, and dominant responses were seen in regions 160-218 and 743-854. Conclusions about previously exposed vaccinees are limited because only five to seven AZD1222 recipients were SARS-CoV-2 seropositive at baseline.

V is cut back by 5 bases and J by 3 bases, with 6 bases in the junction unmatched. Including the terminal cysteine and phenylalanine, the CDR3 comprises 16 residues. Of the read, only the CDR3 DNA is kept; its 48 bases are in frame from base 1. The germline V gene sets CDR1 to SGHDN and CDR2 to FVKESK. This sample comprised peripheral blood, obtained on day 0 of MenACWY control vaccination. The sequence joins TRBV14 to TRBJ1-4; a stretch of 10 junction bases matches TRBD1. This clonotype was sampled from an adult in good health. The DNA sequence is as follows: TGTGCCAGCAGCTTCCGGACAGGGGGGGCTAATGAAAAACTGTTTTTT. The resulting protein is CASSFRTGGANEKLFF.